What follows describes a single T cell receptor (beta chain). The data belong to a study of blood T cell repertoires in COVID-19. Study overall: T cells, B-cell-depleted T cells, or PBMCs provided the cDNA or gDNA that served as material.

Here immunoSEQ multiplex PCR was the method, and the copy in TCRdb shows in-frame clones only, minus some. The table has more than 250,000 clones, about nine tenths seen once; the top ten hold 1%. This CDR3 contains 16 residues. V lost 3 bases and J 3 bases, leaving 12 bases between the germline ends. Germline CDR1 and CDR2: ENHRY and SYGVKD. Sequencing was performed on peripheral blood. The TCR originated in a man between 50 and 59 years old with active or convalescent COVID-19. This chain uses TRBV10-3 with TRBJ1-6; D ambiguous. CDR3 in amino acids: CAISDSGEGYNSPLHF. CDR3 sequence (DNA): TGTGCCATCAGTGACTCCGGGGAGGGCTATAATTCACCCCTCCACTTT.